This entry lists 10 T cell receptor beta chains sequenced from one sample in a study of tumor-infiltrating lymphocytes in primary liver carcinoma. Total RNA and DNA came together from 20-30 mg of bulk tissue without cell sorting. A constant-region primer primed TCR beta cDNA synthesis from about 550 ng of total RNA. Three nested multiplex PCR rounds, a slightly modified ARM-PCR, produced the libraries for TCR beta. The opening two PCR rounds, around 11 cycles each, paired TRBV1-TRBV30 forward primers with a C-beta reverse primer. MiXCR, applied by TCRdb to the multiplex PCR reads, yields one record per CDR3 protein. Of over 100,000 distinct CDR3 sequences listed, approximately 68% are singletons. Input material: tumor-adjacent normal liver tissue. These receptors came from a woman aged 60 to 75 with primary liver carcinoma and hepatitis B virus infection.

The chain uses TRBV5-1 and TRBJ2-1; 12 bases agree with TRBD2. V dropped 4 bases and J dropped 9; count of bases not matched to a gene: 8. Germline V gene lookup returns CDR1 SGHRS and CDR2 YFSETQ. This CDR3 has 15 residues. CDR3 residues: CASSLRTSGTGEQFF. In DNA form, the CDR3 reads TGCGCCAGCAGCCTCAGGACTAGCGGGACCGGTGAGCAGTTCTTC.

In this sample, this clonotype turned up a few times. At one boundary the junction diverges from the germline segment, which might be a read error. The chain joins TRBV28 to TRBJ1-4; the D is unclear. CDR1 is MDHEN and CDR2 is SYDVKM in the germline V gene. CDR3 length equals 11 residues. The DNA of the CDR3 is TGTGCCAGCAGTAGCAATGAAAGACTGTTTTTT. Encoded protein: CASSSNERLFF.

This clonotype came up once. A much larger clone sits a single nucleotide away, making a read error possible. The chain uses TRBV7-9 and TRBJ2-3, with D perhaps matching TRBD1 (6 bases). The CDR3 totals 16 residues. Germline CDR1 SEHNR, CDR2 FQNEAQ (reference sequence). Trimming took off 5 bases at V and 5 bases at J, with 20 bases between the two ends. The CDR3 DNA follows: TGTGCCAGCAGCCCACGGGACACAGGTTGGGAAGATACGCAGTATTTT. Protein: CASSPRDTGWEDTQYF.

This rearrangement joins TRBV6-5 to TRBJ1-2, with D maybe TRBD1 (6 bases). The CDR3 spans 19 residues. Trimming pared 6 bases from V and 5 bases from J, leaving 31 bases between. Per the germline V gene, CDR1 is MNHEY and CDR2 is SVGAGI. CDR3 coding DNA: TGTGCCAGCAGACCCTGGGGACTGGGGGCGCGAGGGATGAAATATGGCTACACCTTC. Its protein product is CASRPWGLGARGMKYGYTF.

In the case of this clonotype: The junction departs from germline at one end; a sequencing error may be responsible. The chain carries TRBV11-2 and TRBJ2-3, with D uncertain. The CDR3 consists of 12 residues. CDR1 is SGHAT, CDR2 FQNNGV, per germline. This chain's CDR3 is CASSPLGTTQYF. DNA for the CDR3: TGCGCCAGCAGCCCCCTGGGAACTACGCAGTATTTT.

For this clonotype: One end of the junction varies from germline; a read error may be responsible. This chain joins TRBV6-2 or TRBV6-3 and TRBJ2-5; D is unresolved. Germline V gene data show CDR1 as MNHEY and CDR2 as SVGEGT. The CDR3 runs 14 residues. CDR3 DNA sequence: TGTGCCAACAGTTGCGCCACCCTCCGAGAGACCCAGTACTTC. It encodes CANSCATLRETQYF.

With respect to this clonotype: One end of the junction fails to match germline, which may point to a read error. The chain is built from TRBV4-2 and TRBJ2-1; D not resolved. Germline CDR1 reads LGHNA; CDR2 reads YNFKEQ. The CDR3 sequence is 16 residues long. Here the CDR3 DNA reads TGTGCCAGCAGCCAAGATATAAGCGACTCCTACAGTGAGCAGTTCTTC. Its protein product is CASSQDISDSYSEQFF.

The chain links TRBV29-1 to TRBJ2-5; tentative D call: TRBD1 (5 bases). The CDR3 is 15 residues long. The ends were cut back, 4 bases at V and 2 bases at J, with 17 bases in the middle. Germline V gene sequence: CDR1 SQVTM, CDR2 ANQGSEA. CDR3 nucleotide sequence: TGCAGCGTTGGAGGTGCTACAGGTGAACAAGAGACCCAGTACTTC. Amino acid sequence: CSVGGATGEQETQYF.

V is TRBV6-5 and J is TRBJ2-1, with D possibly being TRBD1 (5 bases). Germline V CDR1 and CDR2: MNHEY, SVGAGI. CDR3 size: 15 residues. V was trimmed by 9 bases and J by 2 bases, leaving 17 bases between them. The CDR3 loop is CASSPRQPTYNEQFF. The CDR3 DNA reads as TGTGCCAGTAGTCCCAGACAGCCGACCTACAATGAGCAGTTCTTC.

As concerns this clonotype: A read error may explain this, as a much larger clone is one base away. No conserved phenylalanine or tryptophan is present at the end of the CDR3, so a read error is the likely explanation. The gene calls are TRBV28 and TRBJ2-3; no clear D. The CDR3 runs 13 residues. Germline CDR1 MDHEN, CDR2 SYDVKM. V lost 4 bases, J lost 0 bases, and 5 bases lay in between. The CDR3 spells CASSSPSTDTQYL. Here the CDR3 DNA reads TGTGCCAGCAGTTCCCCCAGCACAGATACGCAGTATTTA.